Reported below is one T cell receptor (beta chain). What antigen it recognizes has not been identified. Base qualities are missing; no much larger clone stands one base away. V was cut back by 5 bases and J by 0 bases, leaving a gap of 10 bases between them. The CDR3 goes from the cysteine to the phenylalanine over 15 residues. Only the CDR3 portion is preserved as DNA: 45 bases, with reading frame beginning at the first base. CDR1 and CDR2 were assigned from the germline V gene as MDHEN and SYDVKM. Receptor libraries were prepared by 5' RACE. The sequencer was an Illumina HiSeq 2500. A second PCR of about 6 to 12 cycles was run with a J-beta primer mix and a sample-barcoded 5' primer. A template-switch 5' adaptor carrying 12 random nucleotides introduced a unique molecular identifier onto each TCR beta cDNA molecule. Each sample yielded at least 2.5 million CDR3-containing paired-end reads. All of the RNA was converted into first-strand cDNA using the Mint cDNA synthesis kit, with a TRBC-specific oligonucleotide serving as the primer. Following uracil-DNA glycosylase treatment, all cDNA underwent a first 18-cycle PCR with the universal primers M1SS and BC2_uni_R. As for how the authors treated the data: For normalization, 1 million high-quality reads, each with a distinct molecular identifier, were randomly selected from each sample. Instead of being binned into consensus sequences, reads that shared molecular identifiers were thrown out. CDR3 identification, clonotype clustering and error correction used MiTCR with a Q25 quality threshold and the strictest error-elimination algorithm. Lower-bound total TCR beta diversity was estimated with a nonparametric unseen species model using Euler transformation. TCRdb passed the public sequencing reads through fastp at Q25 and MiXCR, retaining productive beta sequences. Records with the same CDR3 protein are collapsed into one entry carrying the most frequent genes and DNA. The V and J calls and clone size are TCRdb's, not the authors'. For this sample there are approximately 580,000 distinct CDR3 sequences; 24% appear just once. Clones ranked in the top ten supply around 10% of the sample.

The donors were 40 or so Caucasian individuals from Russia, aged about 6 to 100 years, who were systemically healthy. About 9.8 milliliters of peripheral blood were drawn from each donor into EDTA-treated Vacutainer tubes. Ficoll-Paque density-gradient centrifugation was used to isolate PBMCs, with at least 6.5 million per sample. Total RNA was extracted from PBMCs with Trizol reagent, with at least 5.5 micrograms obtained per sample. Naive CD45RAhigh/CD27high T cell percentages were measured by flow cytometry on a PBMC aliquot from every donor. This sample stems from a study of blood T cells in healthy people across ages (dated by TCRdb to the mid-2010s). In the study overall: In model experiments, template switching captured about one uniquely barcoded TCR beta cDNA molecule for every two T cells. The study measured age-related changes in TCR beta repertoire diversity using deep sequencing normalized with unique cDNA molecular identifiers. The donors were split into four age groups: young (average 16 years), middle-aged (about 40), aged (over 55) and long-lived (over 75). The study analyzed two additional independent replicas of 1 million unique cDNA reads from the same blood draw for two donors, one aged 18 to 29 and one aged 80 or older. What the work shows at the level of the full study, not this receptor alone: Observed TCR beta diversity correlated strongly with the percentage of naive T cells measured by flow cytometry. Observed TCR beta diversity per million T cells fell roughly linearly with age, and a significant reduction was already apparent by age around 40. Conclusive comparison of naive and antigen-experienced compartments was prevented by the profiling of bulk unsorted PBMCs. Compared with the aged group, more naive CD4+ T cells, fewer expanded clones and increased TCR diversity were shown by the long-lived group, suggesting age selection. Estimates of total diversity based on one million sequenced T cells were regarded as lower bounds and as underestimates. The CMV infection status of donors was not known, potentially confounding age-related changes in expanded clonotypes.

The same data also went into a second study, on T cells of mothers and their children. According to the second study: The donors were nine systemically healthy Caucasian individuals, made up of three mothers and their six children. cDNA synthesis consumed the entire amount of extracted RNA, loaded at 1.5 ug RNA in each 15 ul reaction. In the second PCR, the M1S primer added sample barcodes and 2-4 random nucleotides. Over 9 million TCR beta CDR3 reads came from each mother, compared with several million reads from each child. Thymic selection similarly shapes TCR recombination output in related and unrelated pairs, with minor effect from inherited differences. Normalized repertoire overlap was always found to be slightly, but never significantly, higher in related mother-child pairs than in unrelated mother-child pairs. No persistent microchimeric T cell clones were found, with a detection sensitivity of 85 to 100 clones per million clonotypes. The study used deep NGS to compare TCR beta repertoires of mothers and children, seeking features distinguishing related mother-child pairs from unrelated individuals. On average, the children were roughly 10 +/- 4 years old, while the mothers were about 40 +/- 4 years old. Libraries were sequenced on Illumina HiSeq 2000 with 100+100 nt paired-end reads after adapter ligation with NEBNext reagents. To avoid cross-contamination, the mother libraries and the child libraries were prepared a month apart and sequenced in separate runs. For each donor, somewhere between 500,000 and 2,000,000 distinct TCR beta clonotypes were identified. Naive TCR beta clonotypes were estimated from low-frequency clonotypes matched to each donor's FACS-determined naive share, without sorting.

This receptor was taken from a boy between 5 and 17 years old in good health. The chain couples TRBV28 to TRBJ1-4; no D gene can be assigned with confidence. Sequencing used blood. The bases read TGTGCCAGCAGTACCTATGAAGCAACTAATGAAAAACTGTTTTTT. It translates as CASSTYEATNEKLFF. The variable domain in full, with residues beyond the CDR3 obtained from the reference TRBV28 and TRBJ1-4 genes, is DVKVTQSSRYLVKRTGEKVFLECVQDMDHENMFWYRQDPGLGLRLIYFSYDVKMKEKGDIPEGYSVSREKKERFSLILESASTNQTSMYLCASSTYEATNEKLFFGSGTQLSVL.